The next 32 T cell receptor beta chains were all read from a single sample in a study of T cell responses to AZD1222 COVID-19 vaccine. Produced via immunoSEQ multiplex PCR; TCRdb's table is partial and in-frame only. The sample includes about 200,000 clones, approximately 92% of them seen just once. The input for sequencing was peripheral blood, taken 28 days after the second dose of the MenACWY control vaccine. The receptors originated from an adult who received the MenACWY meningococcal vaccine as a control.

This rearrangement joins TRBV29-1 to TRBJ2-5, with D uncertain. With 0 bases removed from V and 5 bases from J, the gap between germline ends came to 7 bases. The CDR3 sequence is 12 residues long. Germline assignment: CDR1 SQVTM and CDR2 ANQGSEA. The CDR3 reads CSVEDRTETQYF. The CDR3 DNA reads TGCAGCGTTGAAGACCGGACGGAGACCCAGTACTTC.

CDR3 protein: CASSHRTGGNTEAFF. The CDR3 bases are TGCGCCAGCAGCCATCGGACAGGGGGCAACACTGAAGCTTTCTTT. V gene TRBV5-1 combines with J gene TRBJ1-1; 11 positions match TRBD1. Germline V gene lookup returns CDR1 SGHRS and CDR2 YFSETQ. Germline trimming cut 4 bases from V and 2 bases from J; bases unmatched to any gene: 4. The CDR3 runs 15 residues.

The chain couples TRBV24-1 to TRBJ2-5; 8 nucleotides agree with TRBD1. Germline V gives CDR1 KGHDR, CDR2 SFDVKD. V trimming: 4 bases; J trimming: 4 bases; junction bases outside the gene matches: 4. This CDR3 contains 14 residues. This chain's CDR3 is CATSETGQGETQYF. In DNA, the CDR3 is TGTGCCACCAGTGAAACCGGACAGGGAGAGACCCAGTACTTC.

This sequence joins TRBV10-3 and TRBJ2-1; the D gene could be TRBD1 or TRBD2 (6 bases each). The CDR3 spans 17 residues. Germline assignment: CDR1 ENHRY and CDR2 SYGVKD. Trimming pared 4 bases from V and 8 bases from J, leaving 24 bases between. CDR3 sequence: CAISALRTDSPGDEQFF. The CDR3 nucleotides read TGTGCCATCAGTGCCCTCCGGACAGATTCACCGGGGGATGAGCAGTTCTTC.

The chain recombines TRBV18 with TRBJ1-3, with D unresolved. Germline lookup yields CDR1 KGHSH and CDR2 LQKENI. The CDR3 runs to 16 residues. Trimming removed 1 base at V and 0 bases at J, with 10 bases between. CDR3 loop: CASSPLSQRSGNTIYF. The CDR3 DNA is TGTGCCAGCTCACCACTTTCTCAGCGCTCTGGAAACACCATATATTTT.

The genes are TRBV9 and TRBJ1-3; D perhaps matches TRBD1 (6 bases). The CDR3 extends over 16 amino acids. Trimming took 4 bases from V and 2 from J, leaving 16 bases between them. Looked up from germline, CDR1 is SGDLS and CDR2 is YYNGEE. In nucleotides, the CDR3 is TGTGCCAGCAGCCCCGGGGTGAAGGGGGCTGGAAACACCATATATTTT. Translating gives CASSPGVKGAGNTIYF.

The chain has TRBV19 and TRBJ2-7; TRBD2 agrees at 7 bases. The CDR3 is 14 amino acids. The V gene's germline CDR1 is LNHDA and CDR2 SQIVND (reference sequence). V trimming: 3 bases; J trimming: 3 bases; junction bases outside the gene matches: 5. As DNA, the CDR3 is TGTGCCAGTAGTATTATAGCGGGCGTCTACGAGCAGTACTTC. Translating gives CASSIIAGVYEQYF.

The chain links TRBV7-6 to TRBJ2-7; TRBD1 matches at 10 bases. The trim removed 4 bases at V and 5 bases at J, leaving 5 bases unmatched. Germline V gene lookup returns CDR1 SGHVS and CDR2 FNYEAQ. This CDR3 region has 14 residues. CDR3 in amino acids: CASSYRDRGDEQYF. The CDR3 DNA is TGTGCCAGCAGCTACCGGGACAGGGGAGACGAGCAGTACTTC.

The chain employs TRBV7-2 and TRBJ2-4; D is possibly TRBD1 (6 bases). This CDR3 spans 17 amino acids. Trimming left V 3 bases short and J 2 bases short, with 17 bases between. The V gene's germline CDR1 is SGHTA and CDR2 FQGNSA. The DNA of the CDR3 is TGTGCCAGCAGCTTGCACCGCACAGGGTCTACCAAAAACATTCAGTACTTC. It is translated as CASSLHRTGSTKNIQYF. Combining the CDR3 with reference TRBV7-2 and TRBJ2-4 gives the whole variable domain GAGVSQSPSNKVTEKGKDVELRCDPISGHTALYWYRQSLGQGLEFLIYFQGNSAPDKSGLPSDRFSAERTGGSVSTLTIQRTQQEDSAVYLCASSLHRTGSTKNIQYFGAGTRLSVL.

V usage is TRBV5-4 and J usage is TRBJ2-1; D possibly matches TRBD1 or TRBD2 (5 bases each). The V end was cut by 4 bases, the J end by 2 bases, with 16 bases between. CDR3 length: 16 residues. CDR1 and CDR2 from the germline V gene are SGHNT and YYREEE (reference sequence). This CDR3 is CASSSLRDRAYNEQFF. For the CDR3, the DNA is TGTGCCAGCAGCAGTCTCCGGGACCGAGCCTACAATGAGCAGTTCTTC. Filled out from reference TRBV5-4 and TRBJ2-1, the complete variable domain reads ETGVTQSPTHLIKTRGQQVTLRCSSQSGHNTVSWYQQALGQGPQFIFQYYREEENGRGNFPPRFSGLQFPNYSSELNVNALELDDSALYLCASSSLRDRAYNEQFFGPGTRLTVL.

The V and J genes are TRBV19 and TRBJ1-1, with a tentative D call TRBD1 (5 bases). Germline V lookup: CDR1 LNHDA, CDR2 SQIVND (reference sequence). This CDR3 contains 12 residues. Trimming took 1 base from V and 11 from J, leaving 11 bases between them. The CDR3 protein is CASSIGEGVAFF. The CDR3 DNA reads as TGTGCCAGTAGTATAGGTGAAGGGGTGGCTTTCTTT.

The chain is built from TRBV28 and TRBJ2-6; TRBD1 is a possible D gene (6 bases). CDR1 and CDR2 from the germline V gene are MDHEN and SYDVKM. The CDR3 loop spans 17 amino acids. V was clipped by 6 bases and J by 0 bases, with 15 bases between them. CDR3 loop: CASSRPGQNSGANVLTF. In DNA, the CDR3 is TGTGCCAGCAGCCGACCCGGACAGAACTCTGGGGCCAACGTCCTGACTTTC.

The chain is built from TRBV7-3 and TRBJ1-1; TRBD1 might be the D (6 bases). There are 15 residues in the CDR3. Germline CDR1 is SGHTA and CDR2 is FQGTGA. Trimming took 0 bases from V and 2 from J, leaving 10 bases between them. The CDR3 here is CASSLTTGFNTEAFF. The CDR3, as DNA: TGTGCCAGCAGCTTAACAACAGGGTTTAACACTGAAGCTTTCTTT.

The CDR3 loop is CASSIEGLRNQPQHF. CDR3 in DNA: TGTGCCAGTAGTATAGAAGGTTTGCGCAATCAGCCCCAGCATTTT. The V and J genes are TRBV19 and TRBJ1-5; D call uncertain. The germline V and J ends were trimmed by 0 bases and 2 bases, with 8 bases remaining between them. The germline V gene has CDR1 LNHDA and CDR2 SQIVND (reference sequence). The CDR3 spans 15 residues.

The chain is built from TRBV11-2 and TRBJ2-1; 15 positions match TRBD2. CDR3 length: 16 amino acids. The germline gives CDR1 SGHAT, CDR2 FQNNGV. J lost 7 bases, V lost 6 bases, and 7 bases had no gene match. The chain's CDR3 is CASRREGTSGRNEQFF. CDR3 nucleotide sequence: TGTGCCAGCAGACGAGAAGGGACTAGCGGGAGGAATGAGCAGTTCTTC.

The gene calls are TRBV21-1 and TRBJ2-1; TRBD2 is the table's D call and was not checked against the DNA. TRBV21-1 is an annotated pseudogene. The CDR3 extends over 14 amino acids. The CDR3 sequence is CASSSRGAAGAWIF. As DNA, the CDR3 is TGTGCCAGCAGCTCTCGGGGGGCGGCGGGAGCGTGGATCTTC.

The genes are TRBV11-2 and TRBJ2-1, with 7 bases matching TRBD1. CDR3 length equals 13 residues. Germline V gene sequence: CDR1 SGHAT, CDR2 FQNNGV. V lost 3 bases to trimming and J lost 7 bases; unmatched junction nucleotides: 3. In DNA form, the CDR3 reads TGTGCCAGCAGCTTCCTGACAGGGAATGAGCAGTTCTTC. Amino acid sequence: CASSFLTGNEQFF.

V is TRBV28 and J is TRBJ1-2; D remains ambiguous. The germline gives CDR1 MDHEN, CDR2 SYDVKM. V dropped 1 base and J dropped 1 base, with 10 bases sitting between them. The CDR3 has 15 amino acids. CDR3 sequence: CASSLSGPLNYGYTF. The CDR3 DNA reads TGTGCCAGCAGTTTATCCGGACCCCTTAACTATGGCTACACCTTC.

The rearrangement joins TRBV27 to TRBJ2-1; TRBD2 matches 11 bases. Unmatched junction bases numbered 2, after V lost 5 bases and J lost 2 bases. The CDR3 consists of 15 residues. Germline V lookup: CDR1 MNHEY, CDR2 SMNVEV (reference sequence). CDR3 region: CASSLAGGTYNEQFF. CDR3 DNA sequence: TGTGCCAGCAGTCTAGCGGGAGGCACCTACAATGAGCAGTTCTTC.

CDR3 in DNA: TGTGCCAGCAGTTCAGGACAGTGGAACACCGGGGAGCTGTTTTTT. Its protein is CASSSGQWNTGELFF. The genes are TRBV6-5 and TRBJ2-2; D might be TRBD1 (6 bases). The length of the CDR3 is 15 residues. V was clipped by 4 bases and J by 1 base, with 10 bases between them. The germline gives CDR1 MNHEY, CDR2 SVGAGI.

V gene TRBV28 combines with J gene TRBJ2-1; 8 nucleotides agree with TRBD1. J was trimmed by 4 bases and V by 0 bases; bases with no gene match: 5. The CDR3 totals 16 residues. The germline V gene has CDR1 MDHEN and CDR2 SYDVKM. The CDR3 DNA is TGTGCCAGCAGTTTATGGAGGGACAGGACATACAATGAGCAGTTCTTC. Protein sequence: CASSLWRDRTYNEQFF.

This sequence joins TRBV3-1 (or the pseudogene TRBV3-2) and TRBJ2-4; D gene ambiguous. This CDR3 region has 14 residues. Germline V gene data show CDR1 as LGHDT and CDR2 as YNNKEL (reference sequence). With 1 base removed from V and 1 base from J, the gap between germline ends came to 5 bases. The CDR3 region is CASSQAMAKNIQYF. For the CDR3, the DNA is TGTGCCAGCAGCCAAGCGATGGCCAAAAACATTCAGTACTTC.

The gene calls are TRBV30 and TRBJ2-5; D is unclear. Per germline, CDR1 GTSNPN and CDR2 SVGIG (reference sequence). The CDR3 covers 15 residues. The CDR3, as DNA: TGTGCTCAGTGTGGTTCCCGACGGTACCGGGAGACCCAGTACTTC. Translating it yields CAQCGSRRYRETQYF.

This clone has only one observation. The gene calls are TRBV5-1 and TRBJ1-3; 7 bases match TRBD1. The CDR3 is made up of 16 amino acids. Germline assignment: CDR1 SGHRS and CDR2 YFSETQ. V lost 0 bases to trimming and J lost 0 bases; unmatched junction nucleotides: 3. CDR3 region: CASSLAGQNSGNTIYF. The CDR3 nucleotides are TGCGCCAGCAGCTTGGCGGGACAGAACTCTGGAAACACCATATATTTT.

The CDR3 is CASSDPRGTYNEQFF. In DNA form, the CDR3 reads TGTGCCAGCAGTGACCCCCGGGGGACCTACAATGAGCAGTTCTTC. V is TRBV6-1 and J is TRBJ2-1; perhaps TRBD2 as D (6 bases). V lost 3 bases and J 2 bases, leaving 11 bases between the germline ends. Germline CDR1 and CDR2: MNHNS and SASEGT. The CDR3 consists of 15 residues.

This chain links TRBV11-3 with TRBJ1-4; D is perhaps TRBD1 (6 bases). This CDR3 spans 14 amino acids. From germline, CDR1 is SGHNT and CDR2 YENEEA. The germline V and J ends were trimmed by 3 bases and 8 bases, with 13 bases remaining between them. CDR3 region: CASSFRQVPEKLFF. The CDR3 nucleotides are TGTGCCAGCAGCTTCAGACAGGTGCCCGAAAAACTGTTTTTT.

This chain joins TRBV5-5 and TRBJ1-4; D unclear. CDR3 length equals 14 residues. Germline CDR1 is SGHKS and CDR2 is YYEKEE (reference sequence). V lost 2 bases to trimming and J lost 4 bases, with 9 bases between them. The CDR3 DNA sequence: TGTGCCAGCAGCTTCGGTAGCAATAATGAAAAACTGTTTTTT. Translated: CASSFGSNNEKLFF.

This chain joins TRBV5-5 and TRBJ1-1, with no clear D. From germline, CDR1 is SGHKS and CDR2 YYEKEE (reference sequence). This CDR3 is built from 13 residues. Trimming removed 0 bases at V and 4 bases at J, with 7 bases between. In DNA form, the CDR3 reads TGTGCCAGCAGCTTGGCCAGTGGCACTGAAGCTTTCTTT. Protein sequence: CASSLASGTEAFF.

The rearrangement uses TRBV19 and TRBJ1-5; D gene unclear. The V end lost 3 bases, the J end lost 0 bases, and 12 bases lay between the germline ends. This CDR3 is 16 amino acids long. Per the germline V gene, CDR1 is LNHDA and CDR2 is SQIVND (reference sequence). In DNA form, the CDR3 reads TGTGCCAGTAGTATGGTGGGCGGATCTAGCAATCAGCCCCAGCATTTT. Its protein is CASSMVGGSSNQPQHF.

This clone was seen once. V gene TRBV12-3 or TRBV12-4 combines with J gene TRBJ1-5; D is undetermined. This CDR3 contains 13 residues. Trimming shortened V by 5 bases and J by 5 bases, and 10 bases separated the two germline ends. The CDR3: CASSHPGDQPQHF. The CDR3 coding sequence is TGTGCCAGCAGTCACCCCGGGGATCAGCCCCAGCATTTT.

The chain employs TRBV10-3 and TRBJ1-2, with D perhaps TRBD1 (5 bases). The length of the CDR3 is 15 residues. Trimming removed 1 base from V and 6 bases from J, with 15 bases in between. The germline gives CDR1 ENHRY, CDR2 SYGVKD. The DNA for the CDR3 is TGTGCCATCAGTGAGTTGGGAGGGGTTGGAAATGGCTACACCTTC. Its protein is CAISELGGVGNGYTF.

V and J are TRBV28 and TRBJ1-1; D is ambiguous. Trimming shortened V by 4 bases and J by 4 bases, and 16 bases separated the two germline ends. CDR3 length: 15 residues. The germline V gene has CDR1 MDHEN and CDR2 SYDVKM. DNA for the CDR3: TGTGCCAGCAGTTCCTCCTTGGGTGGTTCCACTGAAGCTTTCTTT. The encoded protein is CASSSSLGGSTEAFF.